This TCR beta chain was recovered during a study of shared clonotypes between healthy human individuals. Study summary: Each donor's CD4 naive and CD4 memory cells filled three plates apiece, CD8 naive two, and CD8 memory one. The study's findings and limits: Large sequencing depth failed to make sorted-subset sequencing complete, rarefaction showed. Naive subsets tended to show greater estimated richness than memory subsets.

Regarding this clone: The target antigen is unknown.

In the study's own analysis: Filtering differed, since immunoSEQ gave only junction sequences and no quality scores. Some clones are missing from TCRdb's copy, which holds only in-frame ones; the method was immunoSEQ multiplex PCR. The D gene and trimming were derived from the DNA, and the V and J assignments and clone size from that table. The repertoire holds about 680,000 clones, with around 73% as singletons. Germline V gives CDR1 SEHNR, CDR2 FQNEAQ (reference sequence). V lost 4 bases and J 0 bases, leaving 19 bases between the germline ends. The CDR3 totals 18 residues. The sequence came from a woman aged 25 to 45 in good health. The rearrangement joins TRBV7-9 to TRBJ2-1, with D possibly being TRBD1 or TRBD2 (5 bases each). Sequenced material: memory CD4+ T cells sorted from blood. Subset indicated: CD45RA-negative fraction. As DNA, the CDR3 is TGTGCCAGCAGCTCGAGGGGTTTGGGGGAGAGCTCCTACAATGAGCAGTTCTTC. Translation gives CASSSRGLGESSYNEQFF.